This note documents a single T cell receptor (beta chain) sequence. Measured with immunoSEQ multiplex PCR; TCRdb has only the in-frame clones, and not every one. Here the sample spans about 33,000 clones, 84% being singletons. The CDR3 runs to 11 residues. The V and J ends lost 7 bases and 4 bases respectively, with 7 bases between them. Germline CDR1 SEHNR, CDR2 FQNEAQ (reference sequence). These data come from a study of T cells in narcolepsy. As for the study in general: Donors had narcolepsy type 1 or type 2, or were healthy controls.

The chain uses TRBV7-9 and TRBJ1-1; D ambiguous. Sequencing input: CD45RA- memory CD4+ T cells from PBMCs. The sequence was collected from a human donor with narcolepsy. The CDR3: CASTGSTEAFF. As DNA, the CDR3 is TGTGCCAGCACCGGGAGCACTGAAGCTTTCTTT. The full variable domain, its missing parts supplied by reference TRBV7-9 and TRBJ1-1, is DTGVSQNPRHKITKRGQNVTFRCDPISEHNRLYWYRQTLGQGPEFLTYFQNEAQLEKSRLLSDRFSAERPKGSFSTLEIQRTEQGDSAMYLCASTGSTEAFFGQGTRLTVV.